These 17 T cell receptor beta chains originate from one sample sequenced in a study of blood T cell repertoires in COVID-19. The method was immunoSEQ multiplex PCR; TCRdb's version includes in-frame clones alone and lacks a portion of them. The repertoire holds about 120,000 clones, with around 79% as singletons. The source material was peripheral blood. The receptors were sampled from a man between 65 and 80 years old with acute or convalescent COVID-19.

Comment on this clone: Other DNA sequences in this sample translate to the same CDR3. The chain links TRBV9 to TRBJ1-6; D is undetermined. V dropped 0 bases and J dropped 8 bases, with 9 bases sitting between them. Germline CDR1 reads SGDLS; CDR2 reads YYNGEE. The CDR3 sequence is 14 residues long. CDR3 in amino acids: CASSVGGFDSPLHF. CDR3 nucleotides: TGTGCCAGCAGCGTAGGAGGATTTGATTCACCCCTCCACTTT.

The chain couples TRBV19 to TRBJ2-1; 12 positions agree with TRBD2. The germline V gene encodes CDR1 LNHDA and CDR2 SQIVND (reference sequence). The CDR3 runs 16 residues. Unmatched junction bases numbered 3, after V lost 2 bases and J lost 4 bases. CDR3 amino acids: CASSISGTSGYNEQFF. The CDR3 DNA sequence: TGTGCCAGTAGTATATCCGGGACTAGCGGGTACAATGAGCAGTTCTTC.

The genes are TRBV6-6 and TRBJ1-2, with D hard to call. The CDR3 is 13 residues long. V was shortened by 6 bases and J by 2 bases, with 10 bases between the two germline ends. Germline V gene sequence: CDR1 MNHNY, CDR2 SVGAGI (reference sequence). The CDR3 nucleotides are TGTGCCAGCAGGGTGACGGGAAACTATGGCTACACCTTC. Residues: CASRVTGNYGYTF.

This chain links TRBV19 with TRBJ2-1, with 7 bases fitting TRBD2. Germline CDR1 LNHDA, CDR2 SQIVND (reference sequence). With V trimmed by 4 bases and J by 4 bases, 1 base remained unmatched. The length of the CDR3 is 13 residues. This CDR3 is CASSRRGYNEQFF. The CDR3 nucleotides are TGTGCCAGTAGTAGGCGGGGGTACAATGAGCAGTTCTTC. Together with reference TRBV19 and TRBJ2-1, the CDR3 gives the full variable domain: DGGITQSPKYLFRKEGQNVTLSCEQNLNHDAMYWYRQDPGQGLRLIYYSQIVNDFQKGDIAEGYSVSREKKESFPLTVTSAQKNPTAFYLCASSRRGYNEQFFGPGTRLTVL.

The chain employs TRBV18 and TRBJ2-3, with 9 bases fitting TRBD1. Unmatched junction bases numbered 5, after V lost 3 bases and J lost 4 bases. The CDR3 totals 15 residues. The germline CDR1 and CDR2 sequences are KGHSH and LQKENI. This chain's CDR3 is CASSPAGQGADTQYF. For the CDR3, the DNA is TGTGCCAGCTCACCGGCGGGACAGGGTGCAGATACGCAGTATTTT.

This chain uses TRBV5-5 with TRBJ2-6, with no clear D. The V end lost 4 bases, the J end lost 0 bases, and 14 bases lay between the germline ends. Germline lookup yields CDR1 SGHKS and CDR2 YYEKEE (reference sequence). The CDR3 has 17 residues. CDR3 nucleotides: TGTGCCAGCAGCCAGACAACCACAGACTCTGGGGCCAACGTCCTGACTTTC. It codes for CASSQTTTDSGANVLTF. The variable domain in full, with the rest retrieved from reference TRBV5-5 and TRBJ2-6, is DAGVTQSPTHLIKTRGQQVTLRCSPISGHKSVSWYQQVLGQGPQFIFQYYEKEERGRGNFPDRFSARQFPNYSSELNVNALLLGDSALYLCASSQTTTDSGANVLTFGAGSRLTVL.

The CDR3 here is CASISGGGYNEQFF. The CDR3 DNA reads as TGTGCCAGCATTAGCGGGGGGGGCTACAATGAGCAGTTCTTC. The V gene is TRBV2, the J gene TRBJ2-1; TRBD2 matches at 11 bases. The germline V gene has CDR1 SNHLY and CDR2 FYNNEI. The CDR3 runs to 14 residues. Trimming removed 7 bases from V and 3 bases from J; junction bases left unmatched: 2.

The V gene is TRBV5-4, the J gene TRBJ1-6; TRBD1 matches 9 bases. The CDR3 consists of 17 residues. CDR1 and CDR2 (germline): SGHNT, YYREEE (reference sequence). After removal of 2 bases from V and 8 bases from J, the junction contained 11 bases not matched to a gene. The CDR3 bases are TGTGCCAGCAGCTTCTCAAGCCCGGGACAGGGTTATTCACCCCTCCACTTT. Protein sequence: CASSFSSPGQGYSPLHF.

The V gene is TRBV6-5, the J gene TRBJ1-5; D may be TRBD1 (6 bases). Trimming cost V 6 bases and J 9 bases, with 15 bases left between them. Germline-derived CDR1 and CDR2 are MNHEY and SVGAGI. CDR3 length: 13 residues. CDR3 amino acids: CASRTTGSGPQHF. The CDR3 DNA follows: TGTGCCAGCAGGACCACAGGGTCCGGGCCCCAGCATTTT.

J is TRBJ1-1 and V is TRBV7-2; 8 nucleotides agree with TRBD1. The CDR3 consists of 14 residues. The V gene end was trimmed by 4 bases and the J gene end by 0 bases; junction bases not matched to a gene: 1. Germline V gives CDR1 SGHTA, CDR2 FQGNSA. CDR3 in amino acids: CASSWDRMNTEAFF. For the CDR3, the DNA is TGTGCCAGCAGCTGGGACAGGATGAACACTGAAGCTTTCTTT.

The chain uses TRBV4-2 and TRBJ2-1; no clear D gene. The ends were cut back, 2 bases at V and 4 bases at J, with 9 bases in the middle. The CDR3 loop spans 14 amino acids. Germline values: CDR1 LGHNA, CDR2 YNFKEQ. CDR3 bases: TGTGCCAGCAGCCAACTTGAGGCGTACAATGAGCAGTTCTTC. The encoded protein is CASSQLEAYNEQFF.

The gene calls are TRBV19 and TRBJ1-4, with D hard to call. V gave up 7 bases and J gave up 9 bases, with 15 bases separating them. There are 13 residues in the CDR3. Germline CDR1 and CDR2: LNHDA and SQIVND (reference sequence). The CDR3 DNA reads TGTGCCAGTACGGAGCAAGGTTTTCAAAAACTGTTTTTT. It is translated as CASTEQGFQKLFF.

The J gene is TRBJ1-2, the V gene TRBV10-3, with 12 bases fitting TRBD1. The CDR3 length is 16 residues. Per the germline V gene, CDR1 is ENHRY and CDR2 is SYGVKD. V lost 6 bases to trimming and J lost 6 bases; unmatched junction nucleotides: 11. CDR3 region: CAIRAGTGGERDGYTF. DNA for the CDR3: TGTGCCATCAGAGCCGGGACAGGGGGCGAACGAGATGGCTACACCTTC.

In its sample, this clone was seen once. The CDR3 DNA reads TGTGCCAGCAGCCAGGGACTAGCGGGGGTGTACAATGAGCAGTTCTTC. Its translation: CASSQGLAGVYNEQFF. The rearrangement links TRBV5-4 to TRBJ2-1; TRBD2 agrees at 14 bases. Germline CDR1 is SGHNT and CDR2 is YYREEE (reference sequence). V shed 4 bases and J 4 bases; nucleotides not matched to a gene: 4. The CDR3 runs 16 residues.

The chain employs TRBV2 and TRBJ1-2; maybe TRBD1 (5 bases). There are 13 residues in the CDR3. Trimming cost V 3 bases and J 5 bases, with 10 bases left between them. The germline V gene encodes CDR1 SNHLY and CDR2 FYNNEI. This CDR3 is CASSEGGPYGYTF. In DNA, the CDR3 is TGTGCCAGCAGTGAGGGGGGACCTTATGGCTACACCTTC.

The genes are TRBV4-2 and TRBJ1-5; D is uncertain. The length of the CDR3 is 16 residues. CDR1 LGHNA and CDR2 YNFKEQ come from the germline V gene. The V end was cut by 3 bases, the J end by 4 bases, with 16 bases between. The CDR3 region is CASSQDGRAPNQPQHF. CDR3 sequence (DNA): TGTGCCAGCAGCCAGGACGGGAGGGCTCCGAATCAGCCCCAGCATTTT.

In its sample, this clone was seen a few times. This chain joins TRBV11-3 and TRBJ2-3, with a weak D call TRBD2 (5 bases). In germline, CDR1 is SGHNT, CDR2 YENEEA. The CDR3 contains 12 residues. V lost 7 bases and J 3 bases, leaving 8 bases between the germline ends. This chain's CDR3 is CASNSGTDTQYF. The CDR3 DNA is TGTGCCAGCAACTCGGGGACAGATACGCAGTATTTT.